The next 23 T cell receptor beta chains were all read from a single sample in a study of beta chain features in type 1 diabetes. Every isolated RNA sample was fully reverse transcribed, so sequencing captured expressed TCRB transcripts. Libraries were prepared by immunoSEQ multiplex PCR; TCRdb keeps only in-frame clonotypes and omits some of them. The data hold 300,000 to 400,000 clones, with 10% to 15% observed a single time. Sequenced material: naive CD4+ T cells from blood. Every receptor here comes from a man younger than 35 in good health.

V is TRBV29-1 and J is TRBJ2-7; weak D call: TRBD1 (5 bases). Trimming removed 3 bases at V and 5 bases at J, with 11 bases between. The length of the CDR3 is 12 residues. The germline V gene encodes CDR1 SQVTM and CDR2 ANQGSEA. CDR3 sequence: CSVEIAGNEQYF. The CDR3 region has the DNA TGCAGCGTTGAGATTGCAGGGAACGAGCAGTACTTC.

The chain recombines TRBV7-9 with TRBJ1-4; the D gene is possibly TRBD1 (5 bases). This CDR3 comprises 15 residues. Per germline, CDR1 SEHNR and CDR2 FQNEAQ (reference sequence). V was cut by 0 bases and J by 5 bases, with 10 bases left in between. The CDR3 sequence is CASSLAGRENEKLFF. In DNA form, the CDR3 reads TGTGCCAGCAGCTTAGCAGGCAGGGAAAATGAAAAACTGTTTTTT.

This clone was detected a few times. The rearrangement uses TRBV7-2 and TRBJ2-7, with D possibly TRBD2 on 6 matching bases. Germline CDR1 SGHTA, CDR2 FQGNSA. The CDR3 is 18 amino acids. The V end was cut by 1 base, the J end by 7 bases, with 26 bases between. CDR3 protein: CASSLVGVGRGDSFEQYF. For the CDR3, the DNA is TGTGCCAGCAGCTTAGTTGGGGTGGGACGAGGGGACTCGTTTGAGCAGTACTTC.

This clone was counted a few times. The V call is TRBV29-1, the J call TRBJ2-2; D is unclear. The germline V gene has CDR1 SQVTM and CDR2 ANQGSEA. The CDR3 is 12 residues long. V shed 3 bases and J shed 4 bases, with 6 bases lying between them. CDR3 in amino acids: CSVEPSTGELFF. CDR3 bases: TGCAGCGTTGAGCCTAGCACCGGGGAGCTGTTTTTT.

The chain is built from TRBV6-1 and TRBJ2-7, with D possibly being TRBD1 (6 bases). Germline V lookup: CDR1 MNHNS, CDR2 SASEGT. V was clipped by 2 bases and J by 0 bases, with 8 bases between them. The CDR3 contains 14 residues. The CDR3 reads CASSEQGNSYEQYF. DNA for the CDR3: TGTGCCAGCAGTGAACAGGGGAACTCCTACGAGCAGTACTTC.

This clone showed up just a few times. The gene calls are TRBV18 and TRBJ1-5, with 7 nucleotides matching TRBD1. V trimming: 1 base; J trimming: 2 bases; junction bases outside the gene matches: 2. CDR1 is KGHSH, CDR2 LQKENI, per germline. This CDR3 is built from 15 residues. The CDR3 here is CASSPQGAGNQPQHF. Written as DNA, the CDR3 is TGTGCCAGCTCACCACAGGGGGCCGGCAATCAGCCCCAGCATTTT.

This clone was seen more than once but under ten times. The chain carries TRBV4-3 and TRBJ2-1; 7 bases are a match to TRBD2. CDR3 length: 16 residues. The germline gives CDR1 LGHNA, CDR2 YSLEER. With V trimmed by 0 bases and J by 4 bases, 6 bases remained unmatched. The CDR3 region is CASSQDGDYQYNEQFF. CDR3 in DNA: TGCGCCAGCAGCCAAGATGGGGACTACCAATACAATGAGCAGTTCTTC.

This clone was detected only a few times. CDR3 DNA: TGTGCCAGCAGCTTGCCGGGACAATACAATGAGCAGTTCTTC. Amino acid sequence: CASSLPGQYNEQFF. This chain uses TRBV5-6 with TRBJ2-1, with a weak D call TRBD1 (6 bases). Trimming removed 1 base at V and 4 bases at J, with 9 bases between. Germline V gene lookup returns CDR1 SGHDT and CDR2 YYEEEE. The CDR3 runs 14 residues.

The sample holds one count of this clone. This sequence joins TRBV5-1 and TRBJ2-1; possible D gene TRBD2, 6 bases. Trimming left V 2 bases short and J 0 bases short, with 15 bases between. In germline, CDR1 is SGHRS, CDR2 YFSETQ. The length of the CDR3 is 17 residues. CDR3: CASSFLGLQSSYNEQFF. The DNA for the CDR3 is TGCGCCAGCAGCTTTTTAGGACTACAAAGCTCCTACAATGAGCAGTTCTTC.

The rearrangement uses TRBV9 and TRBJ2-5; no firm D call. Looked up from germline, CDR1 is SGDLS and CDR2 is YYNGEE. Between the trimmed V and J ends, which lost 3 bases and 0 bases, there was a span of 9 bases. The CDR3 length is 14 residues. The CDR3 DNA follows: TGTGCCAGCAGCGAATCCCCGTACCAAGAGACCCAGTACTTC. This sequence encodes CASSESPYQETQYF.

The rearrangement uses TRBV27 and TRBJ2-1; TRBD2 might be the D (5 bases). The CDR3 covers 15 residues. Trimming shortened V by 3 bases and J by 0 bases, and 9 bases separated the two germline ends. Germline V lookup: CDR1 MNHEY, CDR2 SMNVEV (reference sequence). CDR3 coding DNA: TGTGCCAGCAGTTTGCGGGCCGCCTCCTACAATGAGCAGTTCTTC. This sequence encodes CASSLRAASYNEQFF.

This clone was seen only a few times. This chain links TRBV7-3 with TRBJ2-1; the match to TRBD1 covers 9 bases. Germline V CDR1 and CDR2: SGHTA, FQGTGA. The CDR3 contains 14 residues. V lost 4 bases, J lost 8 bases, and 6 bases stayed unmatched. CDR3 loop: CASSSGQGHDEQFF. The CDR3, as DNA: TGTGCCAGCAGCTCGGGACAGGGTCACGATGAGCAGTTCTTC.

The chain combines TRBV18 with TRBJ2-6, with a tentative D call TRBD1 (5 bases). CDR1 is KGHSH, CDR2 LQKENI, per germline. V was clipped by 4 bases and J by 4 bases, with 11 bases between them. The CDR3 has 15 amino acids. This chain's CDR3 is CASSLGAPGANVLTF. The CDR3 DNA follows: TGTGCCAGCTCACTAGGGGCTCCCGGGGCCAACGTCCTGACTTTC.

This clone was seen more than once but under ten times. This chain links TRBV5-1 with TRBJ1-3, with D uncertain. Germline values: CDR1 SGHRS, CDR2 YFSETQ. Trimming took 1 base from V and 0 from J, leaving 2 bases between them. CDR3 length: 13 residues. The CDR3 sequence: CASSLYSGNTIYF. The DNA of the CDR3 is TGCGCCAGCAGCTTGTACTCTGGAAACACCATATATTTT.

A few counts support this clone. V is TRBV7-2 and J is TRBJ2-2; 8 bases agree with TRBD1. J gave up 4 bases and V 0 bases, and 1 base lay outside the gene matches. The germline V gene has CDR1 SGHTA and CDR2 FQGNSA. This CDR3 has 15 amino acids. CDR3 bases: TGTGCCAGCAGCTTAGCAGGGACAGGCACCGGGGAGCTGTTTTTT. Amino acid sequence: CASSLAGTGTGELFF.

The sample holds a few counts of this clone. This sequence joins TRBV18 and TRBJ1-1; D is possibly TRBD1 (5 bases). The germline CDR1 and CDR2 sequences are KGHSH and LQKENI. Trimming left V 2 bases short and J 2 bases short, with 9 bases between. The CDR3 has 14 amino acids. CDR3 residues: CASSPSQGNTEAFF. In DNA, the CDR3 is TGTGCCAGCTCACCATCGCAGGGTAACACTGAAGCTTTCTTT.

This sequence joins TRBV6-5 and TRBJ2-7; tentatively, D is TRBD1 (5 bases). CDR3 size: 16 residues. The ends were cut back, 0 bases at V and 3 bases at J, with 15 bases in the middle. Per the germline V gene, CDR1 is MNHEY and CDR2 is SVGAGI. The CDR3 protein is CASSYSKVRERYEQYF. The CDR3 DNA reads TGTGCCAGCAGTTACTCGAAGGTCAGGGAACGCTACGAGCAGTACTTC.

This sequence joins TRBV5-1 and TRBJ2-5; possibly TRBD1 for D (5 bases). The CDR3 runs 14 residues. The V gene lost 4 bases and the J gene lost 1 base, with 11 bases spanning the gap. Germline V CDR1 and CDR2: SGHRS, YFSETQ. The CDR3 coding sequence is TGCGCCAGCAGCGTGACAGTAAGCCAAGAGACCCAGTACTTC. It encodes CASSVTVSQETQYF.

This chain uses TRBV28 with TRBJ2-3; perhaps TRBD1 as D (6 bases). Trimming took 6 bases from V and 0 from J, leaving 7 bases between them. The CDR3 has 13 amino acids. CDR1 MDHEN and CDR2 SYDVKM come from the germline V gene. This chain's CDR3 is CASRGQSTDTQYF. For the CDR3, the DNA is TGTGCCAGCAGGGGACAAAGCACAGATACGCAGTATTTT.

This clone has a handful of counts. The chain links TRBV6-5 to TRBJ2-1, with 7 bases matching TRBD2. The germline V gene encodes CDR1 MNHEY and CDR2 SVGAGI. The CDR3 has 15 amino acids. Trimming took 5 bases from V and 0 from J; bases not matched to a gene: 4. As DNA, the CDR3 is TGTGCCAGCAGTCAAACTAGCGCCTCCTACAATGAGCAGTTCTTC. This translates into CASSQTSASYNEQFF.

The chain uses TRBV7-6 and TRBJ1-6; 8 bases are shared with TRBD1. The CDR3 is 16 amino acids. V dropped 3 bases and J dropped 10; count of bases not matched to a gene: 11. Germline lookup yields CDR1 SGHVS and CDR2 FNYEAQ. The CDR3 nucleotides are TGTGCCAGCAGCTTTTCACTGACAGGGGACGAATCACCCCTCCACTTT. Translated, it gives CASSFSLTGDESPLHF.

CDR3 sequence (DNA): TGCGCCAGCAGCCAGGCTAAAGGGGGAAGGTCCTACGAGCAGTACTTC. This encodes CASSQAKGGRSYEQYF. The chain couples TRBV4-3 to TRBJ2-7; D is possibly TRBD1 (6 bases). The CDR3 totals 16 residues. CDR1 and CDR2 (germline): LGHNA, YSLEER. The V and J ends lost 3 bases and 1 base respectively, with 16 bases between them.

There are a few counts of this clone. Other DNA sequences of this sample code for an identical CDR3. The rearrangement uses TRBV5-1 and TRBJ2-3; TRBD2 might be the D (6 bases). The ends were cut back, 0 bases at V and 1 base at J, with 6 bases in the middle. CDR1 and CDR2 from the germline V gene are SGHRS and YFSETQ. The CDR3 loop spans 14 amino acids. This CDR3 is CASSLGGGTDTQYF. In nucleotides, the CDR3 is TGCGCCAGCAGCTTGGGGGGGGGCACAGATACGCAGTATTTT.